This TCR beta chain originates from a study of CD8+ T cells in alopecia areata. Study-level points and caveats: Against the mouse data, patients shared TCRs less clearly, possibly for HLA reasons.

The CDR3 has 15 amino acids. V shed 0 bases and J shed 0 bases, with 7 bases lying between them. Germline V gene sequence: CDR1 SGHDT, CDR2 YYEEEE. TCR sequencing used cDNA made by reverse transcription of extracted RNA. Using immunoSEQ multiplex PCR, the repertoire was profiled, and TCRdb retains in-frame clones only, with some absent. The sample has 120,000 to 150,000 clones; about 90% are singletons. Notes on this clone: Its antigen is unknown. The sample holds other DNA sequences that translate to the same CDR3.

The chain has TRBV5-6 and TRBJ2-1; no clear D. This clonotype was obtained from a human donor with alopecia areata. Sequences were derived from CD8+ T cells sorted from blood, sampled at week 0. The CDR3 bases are TGTGCCAGCAGCTTGGCTGTAAGCTCCTACAATGAGCAGTTCTTC. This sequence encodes CASSLAVSSYNEQFF.